The rows below give T cell receptor beta chains drawn from one sample of a study of beta chain features in type 1 diabetes. Measured with immunoSEQ multiplex PCR; TCRdb has only the in-frame clones, and not every one. The sample shows 350,000 to 400,000 clones, roughly 16% of them seen only once. The material sequenced was naive CD4+ T cells from blood. The receptor source for this set is a young woman in good health. Each CDR3 is given with its conserved first and last residue. Fields, in order: V gene, CDR3 length, J gene, clone size, D gene, CDR3 protein, CDR3 DNA. The D gene is left open where the match is weak. Clone size is stated in some rows and not others, as once, few, many or a class when expanded.

>TRBV5-4|16|TRBJ2-7|NA|TRBD2
CASSLPGAGTVYEQYF
TGTGCCAGCAGCTTGCCAGGAGCGGGAACGGTATACGAGCAGTACTTC
>TRBV23-1|16|TRBJ2-5|NA|NA
CASSQSTQAGQETQYF
TGCGCCAGCAGTCAATCGACGCAGGCTGGGCAAGAGACCCAGTACTTC
>TRBV23-1|15|TRBJ1-2|NA|TRBD1
CARQMQMTGNYGYTF
TGCGCCAGGCAAATGCAAATGACAGGGAACTATGGCTACACCTTC
>TRBV6-5|15|TRBJ1-2|few|NA
CASSYYRGANYGYTF
TGTGCCAGCAGTTACTATCGGGGGGCTAACTATGGCTACACCTTC
>TRBV7-9|13|TRBJ2-1|NA|NA
CASSLGANNEQFF
TGTGCCAGCAGCTTAGGGGCTAACAATGAGCAGTTCTTC
>TRBV5-1|14|TRBJ1-3|few|NA
CASSEQSSGNTIYF
TGCGCCAGCAGCGAGCAAAGCTCTGGAAACACCATATATTTT
>TRBV4-1|14|TRBJ2-2|NA|NA
CASSQVRQTGELFF
TGCGCCAGCAGCCAAGTTAGACAGACCGGGGAGCTGTTTTTT
>TRBV4-3|14|TRBJ2-2|few|NA
CASSQEWSGGELFF
TGCGCCAGCAGCCAAGAGTGGAGCGGCGGGGAGCTGTTTTTT
>TRBV27|14|TRBJ2-5|few|TRBD1
CASSGQGFGETQYF
TGTGCCAGCAGTGGACAGGGGTTTGGGGAGACCCAGTACTTC
>TRBV19|14|TRBJ1-1|few|TRBD1
CASSLGTGNTEAFF
TGTGCCAGTAGTCTGGGGACAGGTAACACTGAAGCTTTCTTT
>TRBV7-9|14|TRBJ2-7|few|NA
CASGGIPTGYEQYF
TGTGCCAGCGGGGGGATCCCGACAGGGTACGAGCAGTACTTC